The TCR beta chain described here comes from a study of cytomegalovirus exposure and HLA in healthy donors. Broader study findings: The listing of 150 to 200 TCR beta chains classed them as cytomegalovirus-associated.

Germline V lookup: CDR1 SGDLS, CDR2 YYNGEE. The CDR3 is 14 amino acids. Trimming removed 3 bases from V and 4 bases from J; junction bases left unmatched: 5. On this clone itself: Its cognate antigen is unknown.

This PCR relied on a set of 60 Vbeta primers and 13 Jbeta primers. TCRdb's copy holds only in-frame clones and misses some; the assay was immunoSEQ multiplex PCR. The table includes over 150,000 clones, approximately 80% detected once. The sequenced material came from PBMCs. The chain uses TRBV9 and TRBJ1-2, with 8 nucleotides matching TRBD1. This clonotype was obtained from a man under 40 in good health and CMV-seropositive. This CDR3 is CASSEDRGSYGYTF. The CDR3 bases are TGTGCCAGCAGCGAAGACAGGGGTTCCTATGGCTACACCTTC. The full variable domain, completed using reference TRBV9 and TRBJ1-2, is DSGVTQTPKHLITATGQRVTLRCSPRSGDLSVYWYQQSLDQGLQFLIQYYNGEERAKGNILERFSAQQFPDLHSELNLSSLELGDSALYFCASSEDRGSYGYTFGSGTRLTVV.